There are a few counts of the clone carrying this T cell receptor (beta chain). The sample originates from a study of beta chain features in type 1 diabetes. TCRB transcripts that were expressed got sequenced, as all of the isolated RNA had been reverse transcribed. Only in-frame clones appear in the TCRdb table, and some are missing; sequencing was by immunoSEQ multiplex PCR. The table records 130,000 to 150,000 clones, around a tenth of them present only once. This CDR3 has 14 amino acids. Germline CDR1 SGHVS, CDR2 FQNEAQ. After removal of 5 bases from V and 0 bases from J, the junction contained 3 bases not matched to a gene.

The TCR was taken from a man between 18 and 29 years old in good health. The sequenced sample was central memory CD4+ T cells from blood. The chain recombines TRBV7-8 with TRBJ1-2; 7 bases are shared with TRBD1. The CDR3 DNA reads as TGTGCCAGCAGCGAGCAGGGGGCTAACTATGGCTACACCTTC. It encodes CASSEQGANYGYTF.